These 3 T cell receptor beta chains came from one sample sequenced in a study of multiple sclerosis patients with progressive multifocal leukoencephalopathy. The sample's time point: around eleven months of natalizumab therapy. Some clones are missing from TCRdb's copy, which holds only in-frame ones; the method was immunoSEQ multiplex PCR. The sample contains around 25,000 clones, 75% to 95% of which appear only once. The source was PBMCs, collected from a patient treated with natalizumab. These receptors came from a man aged 25-40 years with multiple sclerosis.

The gene calls are TRBV7-9 and TRBJ2-3; D possibly corresponds to TRBD2 (6 bases). The V end lost 5 bases, the J end lost 1 base, and 16 bases lay between the germline ends. Germline loops: CDR1 SEHNR, CDR2 FQNEAQ (reference sequence). The CDR3 is 16 residues long. The CDR3 here is CASSPRVSSGTDTQYF. The DNA of the CDR3 is TGTGCCAGCAGCCCACGGGTCTCTAGCGGCACAGATACGCAGTATTTT.

The chain couples TRBV25-1 to TRBJ1-1; D is uncertain. Trimming stripped 9 bases from V and 1 base from J, with 15 bases between. CDR1 and CDR2 from the germline V gene are MGHDK and SYGVNS. There are 14 residues in the CDR3. CDR3 sequence (DNA): TGTGCCAGTACTGGGTCGATAAAGAACACTGAAGCTTTCTTT. Its translation: CASTGSIKNTEAFF.

The V call is TRBV9, the J call TRBJ2-3, with TRBD2 identical over 10 bases. Per germline, CDR1 SGDLS and CDR2 YYNGEE. J gave up 4 bases and V 3 bases, and 11 bases lay outside the gene matches. The CDR3 is 17 amino acids. The CDR3 region has the DNA TGTGCCAGCAGCGCACCCACTAGCGGGAAGAGGTCAGATACGCAGTATTTT. It yields the protein CASSAPTSGKRSDTQYF. Combining the CDR3 with reference TRBV9 and TRBJ2-3 gives the whole variable domain DSGVTQTPKHLITATGQRVTLRCSPRSGDLSVYWYQQSLDQGLQFLIQYYNGEERAKGNILERFSAQQFPDLHSELNLSSLELGDSALYFCASSAPTSGKRSDTQYFGPGTRLTVL.